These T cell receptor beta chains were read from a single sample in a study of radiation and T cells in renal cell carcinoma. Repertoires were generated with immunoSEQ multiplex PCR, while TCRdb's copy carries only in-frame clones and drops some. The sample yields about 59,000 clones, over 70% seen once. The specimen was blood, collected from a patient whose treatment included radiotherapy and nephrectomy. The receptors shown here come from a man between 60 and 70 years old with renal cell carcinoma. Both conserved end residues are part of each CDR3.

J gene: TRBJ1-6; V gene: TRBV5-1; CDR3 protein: CASSSAPGANSPLHF
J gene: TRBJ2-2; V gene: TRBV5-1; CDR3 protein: CASSGDESATGELFF
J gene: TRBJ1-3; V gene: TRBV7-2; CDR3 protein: CASSPAGTGNTIYF
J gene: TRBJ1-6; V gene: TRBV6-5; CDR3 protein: CASSRNRGDNSPLHF
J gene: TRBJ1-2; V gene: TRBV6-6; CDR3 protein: CASSYEDGNGYTF
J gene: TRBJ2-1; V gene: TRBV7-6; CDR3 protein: CASSSRERGYSYNEQFF
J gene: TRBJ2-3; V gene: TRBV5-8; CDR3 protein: CASSPGLLADTDTQYF
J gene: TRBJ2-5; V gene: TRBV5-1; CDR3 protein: CASSSLGQEETQYF
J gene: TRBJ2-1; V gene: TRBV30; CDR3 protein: CAWRTPKGVRGEQFF
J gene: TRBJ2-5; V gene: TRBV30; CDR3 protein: CACWGRSQETQYF
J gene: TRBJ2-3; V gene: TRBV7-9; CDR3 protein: CASTNPTSEFTDTQYF
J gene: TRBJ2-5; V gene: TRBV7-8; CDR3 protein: CASSPSDRGRRGETQYF
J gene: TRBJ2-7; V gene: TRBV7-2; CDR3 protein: CASSPLRGYEQYF
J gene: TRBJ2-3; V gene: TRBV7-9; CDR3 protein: CASSPRVGPDTQYF
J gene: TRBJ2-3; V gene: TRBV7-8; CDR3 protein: CASGTSGTDTQYF
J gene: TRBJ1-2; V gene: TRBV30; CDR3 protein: CAWSVNWDYGYTF
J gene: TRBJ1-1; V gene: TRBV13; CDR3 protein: CASSLVGGNTEAFF
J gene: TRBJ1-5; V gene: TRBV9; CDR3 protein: CASNLEGNSNQPQHF
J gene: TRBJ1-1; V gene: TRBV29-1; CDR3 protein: CSVSYWSREGGTEAFF
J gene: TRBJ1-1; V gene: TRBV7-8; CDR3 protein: CASSRAVGGLNTEAFF
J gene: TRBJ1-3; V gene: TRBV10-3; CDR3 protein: CAISGSGGALSGNTIYF
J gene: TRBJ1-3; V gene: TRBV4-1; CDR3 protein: CASSPSPDSLGNTIYF
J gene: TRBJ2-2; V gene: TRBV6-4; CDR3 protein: CASSEGLGDYTGELFF
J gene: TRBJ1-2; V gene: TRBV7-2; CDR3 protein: CASSLGPLTGGFDGYTF